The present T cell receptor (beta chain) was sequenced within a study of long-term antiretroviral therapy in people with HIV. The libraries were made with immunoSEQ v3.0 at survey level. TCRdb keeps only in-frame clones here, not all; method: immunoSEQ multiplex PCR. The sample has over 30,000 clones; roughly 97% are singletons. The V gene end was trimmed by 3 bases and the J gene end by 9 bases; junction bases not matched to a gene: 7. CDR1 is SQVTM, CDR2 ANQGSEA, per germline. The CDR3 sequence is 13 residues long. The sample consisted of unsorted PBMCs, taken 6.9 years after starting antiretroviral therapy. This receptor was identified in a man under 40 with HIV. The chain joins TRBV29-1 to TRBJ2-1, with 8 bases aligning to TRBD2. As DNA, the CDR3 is TGCAGCGTTGAGATCGCCGCGGGGGGTGAGCAGTTCTTC. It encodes CSVEIAAGGEQFF.